This section outlines one T cell receptor beta chain sequence together with its context. Its antigen is unidentified. The entry originates in a study of OX40 agonist ivuxolimab in advanced cancers. The study's findings and limits: Circulating CD4+ and CD8+ T cells showed clonal expansion by week 6 at 0.1 to 3.0 mg/kg. A proportion of nonresponders additionally exhibited low normalized T-cell clonal expansion.

Generated by immunoSEQ multiplex PCR, the TCRdb table keeps only in-frame clones and is missing some. The sample lists about 100,000 clones, just over 90% occurring once. This TCR derives from an adult with an advanced solid tumor such as melanoma, head and neck, liver or kidney cancer. This sample comprised CD4+ or CD8+ T cells sorted from blood, obtained in a trial of the OX40 agonist ivuxolimab.

The CDR3 DNA follows: TGTGCCAGCAGCCGACCACAAAGCTCCTACGAGCAGTACTTC. This sequence encodes CASSRPQSSYEQYF. This chain connects TRBV7-2 to TRBJ2-7, with D hard to call. The ends were cut back, 5 bases at V and 0 bases at J, with 11 bases in the middle. Germline lookup yields CDR1 SGHTA and CDR2 FQGNSA. This CDR3 region has 14 residues.